What follows describes a single T cell receptor (beta chain). Its antigen is not identified. This sample was taken from a study of T cells expressing NK-cell markers. Study-level information: Researchers got TCR beta repertoires out of sorted CD3+CD56+NKG2C+, CD3+CD56+NKG2C- and CD3+CD56-NKG2C+ T cells.

Overall study findings and caveats: Topping the CD3+CD56-NKG2C+ fraction as well were these clonotypes, in a few donors.

Synthesis of TCR beta cDNA relied on 5'RACE template switching carrying UMIs. TCRdb re-called the 5' RACE reads, yielding one record per CDR3 amino acid sequence without DNA. Here the sample table reports about 260,000 distinct CDR3 sequences. The CDR3 contains 14 residues. This sequence was found in a young man in good health. The J gene is TRBJ2-1, the V gene TRBV12-3 or TRBV12-4; TCRdb lists TRBD2, though no DNA is available to test this call. The sample taken for sequencing was blood T cells: a sorted CD56 or NKG2C T cell subset, CD4+ or CD8+ T cells, or bulk PBMC T cells (not recorded which). The CDR3 reads CASSPSRVEDEQFF.